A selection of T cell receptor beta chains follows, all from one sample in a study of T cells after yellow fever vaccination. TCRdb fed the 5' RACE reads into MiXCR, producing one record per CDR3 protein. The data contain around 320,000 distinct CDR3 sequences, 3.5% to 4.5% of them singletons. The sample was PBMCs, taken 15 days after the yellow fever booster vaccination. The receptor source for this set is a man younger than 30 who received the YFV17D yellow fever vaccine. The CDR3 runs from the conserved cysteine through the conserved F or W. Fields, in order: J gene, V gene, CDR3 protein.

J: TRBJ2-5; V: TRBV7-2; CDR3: CASSLVSGQETQYF
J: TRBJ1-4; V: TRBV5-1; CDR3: CASSLLGTGDEKLFF
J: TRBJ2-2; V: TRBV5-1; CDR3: CASSTGQGYTGELFF
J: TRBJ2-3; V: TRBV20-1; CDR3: CSAQTSGGAADTQYF
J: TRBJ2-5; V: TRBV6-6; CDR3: CASSEPGTRETQYF
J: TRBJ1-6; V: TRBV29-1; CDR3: CSALEGPAATPLHF
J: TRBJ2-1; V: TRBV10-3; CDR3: CAISEVRGAGYNEQFF
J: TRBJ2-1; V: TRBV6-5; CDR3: CASSYDAGGLSNEQFF
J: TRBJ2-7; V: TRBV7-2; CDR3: CASSLDRDRGGEQYF
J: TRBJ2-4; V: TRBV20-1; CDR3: CSAIFGRGTDIQYF
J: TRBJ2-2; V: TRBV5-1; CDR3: CASSSGQGETGELFF
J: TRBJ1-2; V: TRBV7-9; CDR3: CASSLSGIPNYGYTF
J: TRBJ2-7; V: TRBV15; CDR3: CATSRDRRPYEQYF
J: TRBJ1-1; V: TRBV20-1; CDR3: CSARRGQNTEAFF